These 16 T cell receptor beta chains came from one sample sequenced in a study of blood T cell repertoires in COVID-19. Profiled with immunoSEQ multiplex PCR; TCRdb holds only in-frame clones, not every one. The sample holds 90,000 to 130,000 clones, around 89% seen once. Source material: peripheral blood. These receptors were taken from a woman in her fifties or sixties with acute or convalescent COVID-19.

The chain uses TRBV3-1 (or the pseudogene TRBV3-2) and TRBJ2-7; TRBD2 agrees at 10 bases. V lost 1 base, J lost 6 bases, and 3 bases stayed unmatched. This CDR3 is built from 14 residues. The V gene's germline CDR1 is LGHDT and CDR2 YNNKEL (reference sequence). CDR3 DNA: TGTGCCAGCAGCCAAGGGCTAGCGGGAGTCGAGCAGTACTTC. Protein: CASSQGLAGVEQYF.

This rearrangement joins TRBV9 to TRBJ2-2; D unclear. Germline CDR1 reads SGDLS; CDR2 reads YYNGEE. The germline V and J ends were trimmed by 5 bases and 2 bases, with 4 bases remaining between them. The CDR3 is 12 amino acids. CDR3 sequence (DNA): TGTGCCAGCAGGCGAAACACCGGGGAGCTGTTTTTT. Translation: CASRRNTGELFF.

The chain carries TRBV9 and TRBJ1-3, with 8 nucleotides matching TRBD1. Germline CDR1 reads SGDLS; CDR2 reads YYNGEE. Losses at the gene ends were 4 bases for V and 2 bases for J; bases not matched to a gene: 8. The CDR3 sequence is 16 residues long. The CDR3: CASSLGQVGTGNTIYF. The DNA for the CDR3 is TGTGCCAGCAGCTTGGGACAGGTCGGAACTGGAAACACCATATATTTT.

The chain uses TRBV6-5 and TRBJ1-1, with D unclear. This CDR3 is 14 amino acids long. The germline gives CDR1 MNHEY, CDR2 SVGAGI. Trimming took 5 bases from V and 5 from J, leaving 15 bases between them. Written as DNA, the CDR3 is TGTGCCAGCAGTCTTCCCCTTGGTGAGACTGAAGCTTTCTTT. Its protein is CASSLPLGETEAFF.

The chain couples TRBV2 to TRBJ2-1; TRBD2 matches at 13 bases. V dropped 6 bases and J dropped 7; count of bases not matched to a gene: 9. Germline CDR1 is SNHLY and CDR2 is FYNNEI. This CDR3 region has 16 residues. CDR3 nucleotides: TGTGCCAGCAGAGGACTAGCGGGAGTTTCAGGGAATGAGCAGTTCTTC. Its translation is CASRGLAGVSGNEQFF.

The chain combines TRBV19 with TRBJ2-1; D not certain. The V gene's germline CDR1 is LNHDA and CDR2 SQIVND (reference sequence). Between the trimmed V and J ends, which lost 6 bases and 6 bases, there was a span of 9 bases. There are 12 residues in the CDR3. The CDR3 is CASSPQSNEQFF. CDR3 in DNA: TGTGCCAGTAGCCCCCAGTCCAATGAGCAGTTCTTC.

This clone was seen a handful of times. J is TRBJ2-3 and V is TRBV19; 7 bases agree with TRBD2. Germline CDR1 reads LNHDA; CDR2 reads SQIVND (reference sequence). With V trimmed by 6 bases and J by 7 bases, 10 bases remained unmatched. The CDR3 contains 14 residues. CDR3 region: CASSRSTGGNTQYF. The CDR3 nucleotides read TGTGCCAGTAGCCGCTCCACCGGGGGGAATACGCAGTATTTT.

The V and J genes are TRBV24-1 and TRBJ2-1; a possible D gene is TRBD1 (6 bases). The CDR3 length is 15 residues. Trimming left V 4 bases short and J 6 bases short, with 15 bases between. Germline values: CDR1 KGHDR, CDR2 SFDVKD. The chain's CDR3 is CATSDKTGLSNEQFF. The CDR3 nucleotides are TGTGCCACCAGTGACAAGACAGGTTTAAGCAATGAGCAGTTCTTC.

This chain uses TRBV7-9 with TRBJ1-6, with TRBD1 matching over 9 bases. Germline V gives CDR1 SEHNR, CDR2 FQNEAQ (reference sequence). The CDR3 loop spans 14 amino acids. The trim removed 5 bases at V and 10 bases at J, leaving 6 bases unmatched. The CDR3 protein is CASSRTGEYSPLHF. The CDR3 coding sequence is TGTGCCAGCAGCCGGACAGGGGAGTACTCACCCCTCCACTTT.

This clone was seen a single time. The chain carries TRBV6-1 and TRBJ1-5; possibly TRBD1 for D (5 bases). Per the germline V gene, CDR1 is MNHNS and CDR2 is SASEGT. The V end lost 1 base, the J end lost 4 bases, and 11 bases lay between the germline ends. The CDR3 covers 15 residues. DNA for the CDR3: TGTGCCAGCAGTGAAGGCGGGACCGGAAATCAGCCCCAGCATTTT. Translated, it gives CASSEGGTGNQPQHF.

This clone was found many times. The chain combines TRBV19 with TRBJ2-1; 9 bases map to TRBD1. The J segment lost 5 bases and the V segment lost 4 bases, leaving 6 bases of the junction unmatched. Germline lookup yields CDR1 LNHDA and CDR2 SQIVND (reference sequence). This CDR3 has 15 amino acids. CDR3 bases: TGTGCCAGTAGTACACGGGACAGGGTGGACAATGAGCAGTTCTTC. Encoded protein: CASSTRDRVDNEQFF.

This chain connects TRBV18 to TRBJ1-5; D possibly corresponds to TRBD1 (6 bases). The germline CDR1 and CDR2 sequences are KGHSH and LQKENI. The V gene lost 0 bases and the J gene lost 6 bases, with 12 bases spanning the gap. CDR3 length: 15 residues. CDR3 residues: CASSPPGGTAQPQHF. The CDR3 DNA sequence: TGTGCCAGCTCACCACCAGGGGGAACGGCTCAGCCCCAGCATTTT.

The CDR3 DNA reads TGTGCCAGCAGCCAAGTTTTTATGGGTGGCGGGAGTTCAAGGAATGAGCAGTTCTTC. It codes for CASSQVFMGGGSSRNEQFF. The chain uses TRBV3-1 (or the pseudogene TRBV3-2) and TRBJ2-1; 7 bases fit TRBD2. CDR1 LGHDT and CDR2 YNNKEL come from the germline V gene (reference sequence). V gave up 1 base and J gave up 7 bases; unmatched junction bases: 19. This CDR3 is 19 amino acids long.

This clone was seen just once. The J gene is TRBJ2-5, the V gene TRBV6-1, with D possibly being TRBD2 (5 bases). This CDR3 is built from 17 residues. CDR1 is MNHNS, CDR2 SASEGT, per germline. V lost 2 bases to trimming and J lost 4 bases, with 20 bases between them. This chain's CDR3 is CASSESPGPSPGETQYF. The CDR3 bases are TGTGCCAGCAGTGAAAGCCCTGGGCCTAGCCCAGGAGAGACCCAGTACTTC.

The rearrangement links TRBV5-1 to TRBJ2-7; D ambiguous. CDR1 is SGHRS and CDR2 is YFSETQ in the germline V gene. V was cut by 0 bases and J by 2 bases, with 12 bases left in between. This CDR3 comprises 15 residues. The CDR3 sequence: CASSLATVSPYEQYF. The CDR3 nucleotides are TGCGCCAGCAGCTTGGCCACGGTTTCACCCTACGAGCAGTACTTC.

The chain uses TRBV5-1 and TRBJ2-5; no firm D call. With 4 bases removed from V and 5 bases from J, the gap between germline ends came to 9 bases. The germline V gene encodes CDR1 SGHRS and CDR2 YFSETQ. The CDR3 sequence is 12 residues long. The CDR3 loop reads CASSSSSETQYF. CDR3 DNA: TGCGCCAGCAGCAGCTCATCCGAGACCCAGTACTTC.